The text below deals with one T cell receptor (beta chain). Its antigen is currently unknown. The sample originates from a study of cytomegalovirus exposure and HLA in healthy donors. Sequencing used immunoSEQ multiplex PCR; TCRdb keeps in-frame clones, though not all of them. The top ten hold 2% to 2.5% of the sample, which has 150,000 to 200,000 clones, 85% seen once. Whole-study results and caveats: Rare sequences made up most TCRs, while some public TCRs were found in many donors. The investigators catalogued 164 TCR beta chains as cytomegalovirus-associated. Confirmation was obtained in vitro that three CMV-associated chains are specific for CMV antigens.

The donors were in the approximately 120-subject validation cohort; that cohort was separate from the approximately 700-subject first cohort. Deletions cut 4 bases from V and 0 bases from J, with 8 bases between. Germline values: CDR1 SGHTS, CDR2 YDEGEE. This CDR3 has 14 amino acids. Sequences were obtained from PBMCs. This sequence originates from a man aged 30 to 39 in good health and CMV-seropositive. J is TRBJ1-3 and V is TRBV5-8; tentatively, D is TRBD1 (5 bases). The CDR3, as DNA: TGTGCCAGCAGCCTAGGGGCCTCTGGAAACACCATATATTTT. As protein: CASSLGASGNTIYF.